This TCR beta chain was sequenced for a study of T cell responses to AZD1222 COVID-19 vaccine. With 0 bases removed from V and 1 base from J, the gap between germline ends came to 19 bases. Germline V CDR1 and CDR2: MGHRA, YSYEKL. This CDR3 is built from 20 residues. The data were produced by immunoSEQ multiplex PCR, yet TCRdb's version contains in-frame clones alone and is incomplete. The table records roughly 81,000 clones, over 80% of them present only once. The receptor's source is an adult in good health. Here the sequenced sample was peripheral blood, taken on day 0 of AZD1222 vaccination. The chain recombines TRBV4-1 with TRBJ2-6; D is perhaps TRBD1 or TRBD2 (5 bases each). CDR3 nucleotides: TGCGCCAGCAGCCAAGATCCCACGTCTATGGGGGTTTCTGGGGCCAACGTCCTGACTTTC. The encoded protein is CASSQDPTSMGVSGANVLTF.